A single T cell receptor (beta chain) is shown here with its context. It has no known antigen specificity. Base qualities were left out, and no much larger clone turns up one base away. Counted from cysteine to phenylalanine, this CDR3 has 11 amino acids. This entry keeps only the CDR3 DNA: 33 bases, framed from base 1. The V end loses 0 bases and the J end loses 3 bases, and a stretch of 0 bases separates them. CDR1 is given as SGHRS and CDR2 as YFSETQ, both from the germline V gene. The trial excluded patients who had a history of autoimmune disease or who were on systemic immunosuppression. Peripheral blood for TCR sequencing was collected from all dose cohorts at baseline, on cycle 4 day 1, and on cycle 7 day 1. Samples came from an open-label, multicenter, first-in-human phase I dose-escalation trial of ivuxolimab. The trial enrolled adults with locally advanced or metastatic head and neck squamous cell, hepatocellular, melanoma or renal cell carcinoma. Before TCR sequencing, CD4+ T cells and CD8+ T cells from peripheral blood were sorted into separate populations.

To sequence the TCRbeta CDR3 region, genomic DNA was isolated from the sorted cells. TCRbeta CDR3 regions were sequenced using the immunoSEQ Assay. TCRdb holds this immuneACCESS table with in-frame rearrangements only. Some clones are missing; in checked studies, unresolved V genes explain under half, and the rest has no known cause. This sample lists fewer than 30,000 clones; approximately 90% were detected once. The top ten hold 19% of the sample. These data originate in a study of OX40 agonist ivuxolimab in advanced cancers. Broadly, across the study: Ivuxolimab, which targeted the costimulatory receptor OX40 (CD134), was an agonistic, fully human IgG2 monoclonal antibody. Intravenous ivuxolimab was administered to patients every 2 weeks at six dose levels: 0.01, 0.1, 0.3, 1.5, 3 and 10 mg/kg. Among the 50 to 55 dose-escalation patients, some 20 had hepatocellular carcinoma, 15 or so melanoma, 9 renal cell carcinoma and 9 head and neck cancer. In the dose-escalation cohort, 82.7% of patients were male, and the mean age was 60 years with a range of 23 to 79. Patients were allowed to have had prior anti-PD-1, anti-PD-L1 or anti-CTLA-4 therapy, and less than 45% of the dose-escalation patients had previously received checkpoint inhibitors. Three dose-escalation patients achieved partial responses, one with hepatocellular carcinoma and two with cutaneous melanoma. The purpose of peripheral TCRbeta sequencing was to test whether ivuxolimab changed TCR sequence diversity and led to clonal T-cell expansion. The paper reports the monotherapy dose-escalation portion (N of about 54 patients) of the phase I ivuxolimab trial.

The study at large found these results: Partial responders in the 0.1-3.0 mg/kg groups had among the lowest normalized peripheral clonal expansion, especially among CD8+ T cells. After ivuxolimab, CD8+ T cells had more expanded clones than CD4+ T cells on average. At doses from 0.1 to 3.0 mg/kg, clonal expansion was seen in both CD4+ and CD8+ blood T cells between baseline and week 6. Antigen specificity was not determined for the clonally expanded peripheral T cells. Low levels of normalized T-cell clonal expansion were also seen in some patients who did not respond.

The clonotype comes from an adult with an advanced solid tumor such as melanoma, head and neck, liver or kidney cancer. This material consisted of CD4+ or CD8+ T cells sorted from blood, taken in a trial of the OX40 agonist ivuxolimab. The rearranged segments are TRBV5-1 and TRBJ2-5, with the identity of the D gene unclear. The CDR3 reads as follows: CASSLEETQYF. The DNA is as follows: TGCGCCAGCAGCTTGGAAGAGACCCAGTACTTC.